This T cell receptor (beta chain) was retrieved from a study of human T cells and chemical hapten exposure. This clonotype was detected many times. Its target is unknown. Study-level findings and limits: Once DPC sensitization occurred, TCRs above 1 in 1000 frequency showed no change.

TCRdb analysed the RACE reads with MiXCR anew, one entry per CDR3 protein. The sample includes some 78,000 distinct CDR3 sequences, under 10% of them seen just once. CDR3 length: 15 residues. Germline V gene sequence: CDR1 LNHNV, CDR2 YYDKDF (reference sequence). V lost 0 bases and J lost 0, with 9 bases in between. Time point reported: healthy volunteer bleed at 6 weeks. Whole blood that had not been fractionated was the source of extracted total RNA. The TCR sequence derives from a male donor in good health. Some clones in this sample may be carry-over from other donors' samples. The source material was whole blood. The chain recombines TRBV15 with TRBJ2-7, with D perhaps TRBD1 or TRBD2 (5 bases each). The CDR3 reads CATSRDNGASYEQYF. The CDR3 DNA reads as TGTGCCACCAGCAGAGATAACGGGGCCTCCTACGAGCAGTACTTC. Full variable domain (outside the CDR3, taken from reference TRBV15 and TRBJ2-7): DAMVIQNPRYQVTQFGKPVTLSCSQTLNHNVMYWYQQKSSQAPKLLFHYYDKDFNNEADTPDNFQSRRPNTSFCFLDIRSPGLGDTAMYLCATSRDNGASYEQYFGPGTRLTVT.